One TCR beta chain is described in this entry. TCRdb keeps only in-frame clones here, not all; method: immunoSEQ multiplex PCR. The sample includes 100,000 to 150,000 clones, around nine tenths of them seen just once. This CDR3 spans 15 amino acids. Deletions cut 4 bases from V and 0 bases from J, with 9 bases between. Germline lookup yields CDR1 SGHTA and CDR2 FQGNSA. This record belongs to a study of cytomegalovirus exposure and HLA in healthy donors. The TCR sequence derives from a man aged 30 to 45 in good health and CMV-seronegative. This sequence joins TRBV7-2 and TRBJ2-2, with a weak D call TRBD1 (5 bases). Sequencing used PBMCs. CDR3 DNA sequence: TGTGCCAGCAGCTCTCAGGGTTCGAACACCGGGGAGCTGTTTTTT. Its translation: CASSSQGSNTGELFF.